This T cell receptor beta chain derives from a study of cytomegalovirus exposure and HLA in healthy donors. Study summary: An early release of data contained 80 million to 85 million unique TCRs, which came from HLA-typed donors. Whole-study results and caveats: Presence/absence analyses assumed roughly uniform sequencing depth across donors. One variant, a missense change in DCLRE1C, was linked in a later analysis to TCR beta V- and J-gene trimming.

PCR amplification relied on 60 Vbeta primers (plus 13 Jbeta primers). Source study methods: The count from a later analysis was roughly 80 million unique TCR beta chains, some 10 million of them shared. The assay was immunoSEQ multiplex PCR, and TCRdb's table has in-frame clones only and misses some. The V and J calls and clone size come from that table; D and trimming were worked out from the DNA. The sample has 150,000 to 200,000 clones. There are 16 residues in the CDR3. CDR1 and CDR2 (germline): SGHVS, FQNEAQ. Details on this clone: The antigen is undetermined. The junction shows a germline mismatch at one end, possibly a read error.

This TCR came from a young man in good health and CMV-seronegative. The chain is built from TRBV7-8 and TRBJ2-7; 11 bases map to TRBD1. The sequencing input was PBMCs. CDR3 protein: CASSLGDRGRVYVQYF. DNA of the CDR3: TGTGCCAGCAGCTTGGGGGACAGGGGGAGGGTATACGTGCAGTACTTC.